The 20 T cell receptor beta chains below were found in one sample sequenced in a study of T cell responses to AZD1222 COVID-19 vaccine. TCRdb keeps only in-frame clones here, not all; method: immunoSEQ multiplex PCR. The sample includes tens of thousands of clones, about 87% of them seen just once. The material sequenced was peripheral blood, taken 28 days after the second dose of the MenACWY control vaccine. The receptors originated from an adult who received the MenACWY meningococcal vaccine as a control.

The rearrangement uses TRBV19 and TRBJ2-3, with TRBD2 as a possible D gene (6 bases). V was pared by 5 bases and J by 0 bases, with 21 bases between. Germline-derived CDR1 and CDR2 are LNHDA and SQIVND (reference sequence). CDR3 length equals 18 residues. The DNA of the CDR3 is TGTGCCAGTAGTCCACGGGGGATTGGGGGGACCAGCACAGATACGCAGTATTTT. As protein: CASSPRGIGGTSTDTQYF.

The chain employs TRBV6-1 and TRBJ1-4; 7 bases agree with TRBD1. V gave up 3 bases and J gave up 4 bases; unmatched junction bases: 5. The CDR3 length is 15 residues. The germline V gene has CDR1 MNHNS and CDR2 SASEGT. CDR3 protein: CASSETTGFNEKLFF. The CDR3 bases are TGTGCCAGCAGTGAGACGACAGGGTTTAATGAAAAACTGTTTTTT.

The chain has TRBV15 and TRBJ2-1; 7 positions match TRBD2. Trimming removed 6 bases from V and 5 bases from J; junction bases left unmatched: 7. This CDR3 has 14 residues. Germline-derived CDR1 and CDR2 are LNHNV and YYDKDF (reference sequence). The CDR3 DNA follows: TGTGCCACCAGGGATTGGGAGGGGAACAATGAGCAGTTCTTC. It is translated as CATRDWEGNNEQFF.

The chain joins TRBV2 to TRBJ2-5, with no clear D. From germline, CDR1 is SNHLY and CDR2 FYNNEI. Trimming pared 8 bases from V and 2 bases from J, leaving 18 bases between. The CDR3 loop spans 15 amino acids. CDR3 bases: TGTGCCAGCTCGAGGACGCTAGGAGAGCAAGAGACCCAGTACTTC. It codes for CASSRTLGEQETQYF.

The V gene is TRBV20-1, the J gene TRBJ1-2; no clear D. The V gene's germline CDR1 is DFQATT and CDR2 SNEGSKA (reference sequence). Trimming left V 0 bases short and J 8 bases short, with 7 bases between. This CDR3 is 11 amino acids long. The CDR3 protein is CSAREARGYTF. In DNA, the CDR3 is TGCAGTGCTAGAGAAGCTCGCGGCTACACCTTC.

The chain links TRBV7-3 to TRBJ1-6, with TRBD1 matching 8 bases. This CDR3 spans 15 amino acids. The junction had 3 bases not matched to a gene; V was cut back by 0 bases and J by 8 bases. Germline-derived CDR1 and CDR2 are SGHTA and FQGTGA. The CDR3 DNA sequence: TGTGCCAGCAGCTTAACCAGGGGGCCGGATTCACCCCTCCACTTT. This gives the protein CASSLTRGPDSPLHF.

The V call is TRBV3-1 (or the pseudogene TRBV3-2), the J call TRBJ1-6, with 8 bases that match TRBD1. Trimming cost V 1 base and J 6 bases; bases outside gene matches: 2. CDR1 LGHDT and CDR2 YNNKEL come from the germline V gene (reference sequence). The length of the CDR3 is 15 residues. The CDR3 DNA is TGTGCCAGCAGCCAAGGTCAGGGGGCTAATTCACCCCTCCACTTT. The encoded protein is CASSQGQGANSPLHF.

V is TRBV9 and J is TRBJ1-5; D gene unclear. Germline loops: CDR1 SGDLS, CDR2 YYNGEE. The CDR3 is 15 amino acids. Trimming took 0 bases from V and 4 from J, leaving 11 bases between them. CDR3: CASSVGEGSNQPQHF. The CDR3 nucleotides are TGTGCCAGCAGCGTAGGGGAGGGTTCAAATCAGCCCCAGCATTTT.

The chain is built from TRBV9 and TRBJ2-1; TRBD2 aligns across 11 bases. The CDR3 runs 18 residues. Germline CDR1 reads SGDLS; CDR2 reads YYNGEE. After removal of 0 bases from V and 2 bases from J, the junction contained 7 bases not matched to a gene. In DNA form, the CDR3 reads TGTGCCAGCAGCGTAGGGGCTAGCGGGGGGCGGACCTACAATGAGCAGTTCTTC. Residues: CASSVGASGGRTYNEQFF.

The genes are TRBV6-2 or TRBV6-3 and TRBJ1-1; unclear D gene. CDR3 length: 13 amino acids. The germline V gene has CDR1 MNHEY and CDR2 SVGEGT. The germline V and J ends were trimmed by 0 bases and 7 bases, with 9 bases remaining between them. CDR3 amino acids: CASSYSIANEAFF. The CDR3, as DNA: TGTGCCAGCAGTTACTCTATAGCCAATGAAGCTTTCTTT.

The CDR3 region is CASSAYYEQYF. The CDR3, as DNA: TGTGCCAGCAGTGCCTACTACGAGCAGTACTTC. The chain has TRBV25-1 and TRBJ2-7; no reliable D call. V dropped 4 bases and J dropped 3 bases, with 4 bases sitting between them. The length of the CDR3 is 11 residues. Per germline, CDR1 MGHDK and CDR2 SYGVNS.

The rearrangement joins TRBV9 to TRBJ1-2, with TRBD1 matching 10 bases. Trimming took 0 bases from V and 5 from J; bases not matched to a gene: 7. Germline V gives CDR1 SGDLS, CDR2 YYNGEE. This CDR3 comprises 16 residues. Here the CDR3 reads CASSVDRTGGNYGYTF. The DNA for the CDR3 is TGTGCCAGCAGCGTAGACAGGACAGGGGGTAATTATGGCTACACCTTC.

The chain has TRBV4-3 and TRBJ2-2, with D perhaps matching TRBD2 (6 bases). Looked up from germline, CDR1 is LGHNA and CDR2 is YSLEER. The CDR3 runs 15 residues. Trimming removed 3 bases from V and 3 bases from J, with 11 bases in between. Here the CDR3 DNA reads TGCGCCAGCAGCCAGATATGGGGGGACACCGGGGAGCTGTTTTTT. It specifies CASSQIWGDTGELFF.

The J gene is TRBJ1-2, the V gene TRBV30; D perhaps matches TRBD1 (5 bases). CDR1 is GTSNPN, CDR2 SVGIG, per germline (reference sequence). Trimming cost V 3 bases and J 8 bases, with 16 bases left between them. This CDR3 comprises 13 residues. The CDR3 DNA reads TGTGCCTGGAGCGGTCAGGCAGGGACGGGCTACACCTTC. Protein product: CAWSGQAGTGYTF.

The chain employs TRBV6-5 and TRBJ1-6; the D gene is possibly TRBD1 (5 bases). The germline V gene encodes CDR1 MNHEY and CDR2 SVGAGI. The CDR3 length is 15 residues. Trimming stripped 7 bases from V and 7 bases from J, with 17 bases between. CDR3: CASTLGLTENSPLHF. The CDR3 coding sequence is TGTGCCAGCACCTTGGGACTCACTGAAAATTCACCCCTCCACTTT.

This chain joins TRBV6-5 and TRBJ1-4, with a possible D match to TRBD1 (5 bases). Per the germline V gene, CDR1 is MNHEY and CDR2 is SVGAGI. Trimming left V 6 bases short and J 4 bases short, with 15 bases between. The CDR3 loop spans 15 amino acids. The CDR3 sequence: CASRKIQDRNEKLFF. For the CDR3, the DNA is TGTGCCAGCAGGAAAATACAGGACCGTAATGAAAAACTGTTTTTT.

The V and J genes are TRBV19 and TRBJ1-1; D remains unclear. In germline, CDR1 is LNHDA, CDR2 SQIVND (reference sequence). The length of the CDR3 is 15 residues. Trimming removed 1 base from V and 1 base from J, with 10 bases in between. The CDR3 sequence is CASSIVSSTNTEAFF. The CDR3 nucleotides read TGTGCCAGTAGTATAGTGTCCAGTACGAACACTGAAGCTTTCTTT.

This clone was observed once. The chain has TRBV9 and TRBJ2-1, with D hard to call. Trimming removed 3 bases from V and 4 bases from J, with 14 bases in between. CDR3 length: 15 amino acids. Germline values: CDR1 SGDLS, CDR2 YYNGEE. CDR3 in DNA: TGTGCCAGCAGCGGGAAACAGAGTCCATACAATGAGCAGTTCTTC. This gives the protein CASSGKQSPYNEQFF.

The J gene is TRBJ2-2, the V gene TRBV19, with D perhaps given as TRBD1 or TRBD2 (5 bases each). The V gene's germline CDR1 is LNHDA and CDR2 SQIVND (reference sequence). The V end lost 3 bases, the J end lost 1 base, and 21 bases lay between the germline ends. This CDR3 has 19 amino acids. The CDR3 is CASSISKGIGLLNTGELFF. CDR3 nucleotide sequence: TGTGCCAGTAGTATTAGTAAGGGGATCGGACTCTTGAACACCGGGGAGCTGTTTTTT.

The V call is TRBV16, the J call TRBJ1-1; no definite D call. V shed 0 bases and J shed 7 bases, with 9 bases lying between them. This CDR3 contains 13 residues. Germline V lookup: CDR1 KGHSY, CDR2 FQNENV. The CDR3 spells CASSQSKGSEAFF. CDR3 in DNA: TGTGCCAGCAGCCAATCAAAAGGCAGTGAAGCTTTCTTT.